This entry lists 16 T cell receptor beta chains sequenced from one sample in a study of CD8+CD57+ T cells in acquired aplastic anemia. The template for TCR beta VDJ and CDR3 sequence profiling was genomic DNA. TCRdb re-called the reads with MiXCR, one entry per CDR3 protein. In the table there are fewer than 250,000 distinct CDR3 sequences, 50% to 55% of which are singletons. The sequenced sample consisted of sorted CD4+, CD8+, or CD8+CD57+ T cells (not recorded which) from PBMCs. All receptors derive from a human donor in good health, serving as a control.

The chain's CDR3 is CASSLTGTGPTEAFF. DNA for the CDR3: TGTGCCAGCAGCTTGACCGGGACAGGGCCCACTGAAGCTTTCTTT. The chain combines TRBV7-3 with TRBJ1-1; 9 nucleotides agree with TRBD1. J lost 4 bases, V lost 3 bases, and 6 bases had no gene match. The CDR3 loop spans 15 amino acids. Germline loops: CDR1 SGHTA, CDR2 FQGTGA.

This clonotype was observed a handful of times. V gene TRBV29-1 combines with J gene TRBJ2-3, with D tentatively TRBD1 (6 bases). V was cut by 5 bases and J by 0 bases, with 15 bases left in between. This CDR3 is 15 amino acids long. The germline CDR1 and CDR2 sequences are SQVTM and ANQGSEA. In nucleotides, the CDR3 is TGCAGCGTTAACGGCAGGGGATTAAGCACAGATACGCAGTATTTT. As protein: CSVNGRGLSTDTQYF.

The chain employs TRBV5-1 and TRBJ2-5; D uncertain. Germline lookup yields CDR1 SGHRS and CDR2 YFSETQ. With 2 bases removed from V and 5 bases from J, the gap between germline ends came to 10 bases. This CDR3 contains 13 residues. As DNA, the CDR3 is TGCGCCAGCAGCTTAAGGTTGGGGGAGACCCAGTACTTC. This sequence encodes CASSLRLGETQYF.

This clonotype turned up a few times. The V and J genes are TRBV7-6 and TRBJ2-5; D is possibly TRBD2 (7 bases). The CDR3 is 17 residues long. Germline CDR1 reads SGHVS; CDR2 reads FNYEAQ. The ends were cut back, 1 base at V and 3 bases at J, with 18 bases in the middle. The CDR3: CASSLDRSRGGKETQYF. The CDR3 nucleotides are TGTGCCAGCAGCTTAGATAGAAGTAGGGGGGGGAAAGAGACCCAGTACTTC.

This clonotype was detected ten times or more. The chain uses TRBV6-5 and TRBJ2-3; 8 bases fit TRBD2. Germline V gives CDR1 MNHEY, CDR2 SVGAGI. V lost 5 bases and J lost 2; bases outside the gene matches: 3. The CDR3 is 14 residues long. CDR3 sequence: CASSGLAPTDTQYF. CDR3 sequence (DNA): TGTGCCAGCAGTGGACTAGCCCCCACAGATACGCAGTATTTT.

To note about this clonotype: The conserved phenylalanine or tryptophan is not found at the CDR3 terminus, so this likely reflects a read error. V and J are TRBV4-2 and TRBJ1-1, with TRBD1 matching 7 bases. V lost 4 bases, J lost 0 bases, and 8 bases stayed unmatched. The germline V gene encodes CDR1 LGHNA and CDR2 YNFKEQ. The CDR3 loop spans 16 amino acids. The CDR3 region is CASSLNLGTVNTEAFS. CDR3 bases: TGTGCCAGCAGCCTAAATTTAGGGACAGTGAACACTGAAGCTTTCTCT.

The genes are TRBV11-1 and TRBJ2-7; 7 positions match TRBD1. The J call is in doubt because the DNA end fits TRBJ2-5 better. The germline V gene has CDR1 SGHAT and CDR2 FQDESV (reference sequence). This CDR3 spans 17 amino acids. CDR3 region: CASSSTGVWADQETQYF. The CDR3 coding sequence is TGTGCCAGCAGCTCAACAGGGGTATGGGCCGACCAAGAGACCCAGTACTTC.

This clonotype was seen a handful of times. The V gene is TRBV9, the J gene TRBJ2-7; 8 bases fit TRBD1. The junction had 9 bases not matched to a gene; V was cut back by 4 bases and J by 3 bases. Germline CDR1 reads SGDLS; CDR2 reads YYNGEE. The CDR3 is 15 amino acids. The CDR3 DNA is TGTGCCAGCAGCCCACCAGGGACAGGCTACTACGAGCAGTACTTC. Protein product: CASSPPGTGYYEQYF.

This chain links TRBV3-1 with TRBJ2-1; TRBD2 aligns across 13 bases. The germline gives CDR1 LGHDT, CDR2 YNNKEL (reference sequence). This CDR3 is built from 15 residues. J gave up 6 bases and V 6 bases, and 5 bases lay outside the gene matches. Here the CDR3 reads CASRTSGGACNEQFF. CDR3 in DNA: TGTGCCAGCAGAACTAGCGGGGGGGCCTGCAATGAGCAGTTCTTC.

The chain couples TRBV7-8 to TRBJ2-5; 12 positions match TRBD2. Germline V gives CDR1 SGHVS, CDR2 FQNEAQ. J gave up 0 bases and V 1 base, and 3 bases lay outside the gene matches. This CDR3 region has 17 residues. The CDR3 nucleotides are TGTGCCAGCAGCTTAGGCCTAGCGGGAGGGAACCAAGAGACCCAGTACTTC. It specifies CASSLGLAGGNQETQYF.

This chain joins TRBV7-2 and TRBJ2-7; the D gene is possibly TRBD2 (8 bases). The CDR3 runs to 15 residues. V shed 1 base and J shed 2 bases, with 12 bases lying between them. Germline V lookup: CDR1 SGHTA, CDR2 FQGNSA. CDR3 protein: CASSLGGGTAYEQYF. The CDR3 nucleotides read TGTGCCAGCAGCTTAGGCGGGGGGACAGCCTACGAGCAGTACTTC.

This CDR3 is CASSLQGRSNSPLHF. Written as DNA, the CDR3 is TGTGCCAGCAGCTTGCAAGGGCGGAGTAATTCACCCCTCCACTTT. V usage is TRBV7-9 and J usage is TRBJ1-6; D is uncertain. CDR1 is SEHNR, CDR2 FQNEAQ, per germline (reference sequence). V lost 3 bases to trimming and J lost 6 bases, with 12 bases between them. The CDR3 is made up of 15 amino acids.

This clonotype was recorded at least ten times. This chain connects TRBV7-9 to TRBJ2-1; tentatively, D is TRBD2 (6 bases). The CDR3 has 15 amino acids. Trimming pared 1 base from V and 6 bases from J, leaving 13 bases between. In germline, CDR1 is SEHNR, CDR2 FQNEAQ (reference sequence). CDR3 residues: CASSLDGGGANEQFF. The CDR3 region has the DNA TGTGCCAGCAGCTTAGATGGCGGAGGGGCCAATGAGCAGTTCTTC.

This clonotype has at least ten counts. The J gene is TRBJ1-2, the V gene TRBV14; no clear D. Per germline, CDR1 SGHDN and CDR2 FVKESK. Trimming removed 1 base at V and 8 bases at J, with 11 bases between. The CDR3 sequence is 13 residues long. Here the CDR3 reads CASSQARGRGYTF. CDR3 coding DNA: TGTGCCAGCAGCCAAGCTCGAGGACGCGGCTACACCTTC.

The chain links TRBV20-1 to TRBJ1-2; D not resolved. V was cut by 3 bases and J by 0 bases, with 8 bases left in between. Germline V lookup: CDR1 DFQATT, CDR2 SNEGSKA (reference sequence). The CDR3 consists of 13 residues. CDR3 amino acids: CSASRAANYGYTF. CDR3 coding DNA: TGCAGTGCTAGTCGAGCAGCTAACTATGGCTACACCTTC.

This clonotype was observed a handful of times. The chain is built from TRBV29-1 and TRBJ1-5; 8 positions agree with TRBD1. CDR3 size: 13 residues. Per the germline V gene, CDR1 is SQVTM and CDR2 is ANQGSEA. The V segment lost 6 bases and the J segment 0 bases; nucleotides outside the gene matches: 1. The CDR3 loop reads CSVTGASNQPQHF. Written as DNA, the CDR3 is TGCAGCGTGACAGGGGCTAGCAATCAGCCCCAGCATTTT.